Following are 26 T cell receptor beta chains from one sample sequenced in a study of T cells in localized non-small cell lung cancer. Sequencing was performed with immunoSEQ multiplex PCR; in TCRdb, only in-frame clones are kept and a portion is missing. The sample has about 2,700 clones, less than 20% seen once. The sequencing used lung tumor tissue, collected before any cancer treatment. These receptors were obtained from a man between 40 and 69 years old with stage I lung adenocarcinoma.

By share of the sample, this clone is medium-sized (0.01 to 0.1%). This chain joins TRBV11-3 and TRBJ1-2, with 8 bases that match TRBD1. Trimming removed 5 bases from V and 6 bases from J; junction bases left unmatched: 11. This CDR3 spans 15 amino acids. The V gene's germline CDR1 is SGHNT and CDR2 YENEEA. CDR3 in DNA: TGTGCCAGCAGCGGACAGGGTACCCTCGGGCATGGCTACACCTTC. This codes for CASSGQGTLGHGYTF.

This clone was seen a few times. The chain carries TRBV23-1 and TRBJ1-5; D might be TRBD1 (6 bases). TRBV23-1 has ORF status, its function being uncertain. CDR3 length equals 15 residues. V shed 6 bases and J shed 0 bases, with 12 bases lying between them. CDR3 nucleotides: TGCGCCAGCAGCTGGGGGGGGGCTAGCAATCAGCCCCAGCATTTT. The encoded protein is CASSWGGASNQPQHF.

This chain uses TRBV12-5 with TRBJ2-5; 7 bases map to TRBD2. CDR1 LGHNT and CDR2 FRNRAP come from the germline V gene. The CDR3 runs 11 residues. The CDR3 DNA is TGTGCCAGCCTGGGAGGGGAGACCCAGTACTTC. The encoded protein is CASLGGETQYF.

This clone was observed a few times. The rearrangement links TRBV18 to TRBJ1-4; perhaps TRBD1 as D (5 bases). The CDR3 is 17 amino acids. CDR1 and CDR2 (germline): KGHSH, LQKENI. V was cut by 6 bases and J by 0 bases, with 17 bases left in between. The CDR3 region is CASSGWGVVATNEKLFF. The DNA for the CDR3 is TGTGCCAGCTCCGGGTGGGGGGTAGTCGCAACTAATGAAAAACTGTTTTTT. Full variable domain (missing parts from reference TRBV18 and TRBJ1-4): NAGVMQNPRHLVRRRGQEARLRCSPMKGHSHVYWYRQLPEEGLKFMVYLQKENIIDESGMPKERFSAEFPKEGPSILRIQQVVRGDSAAYFCASSGWGVVATNEKLFFGSGTQLSVL.

V is TRBV11-3 and J is TRBJ1-5; the match to TRBD1 covers 7 bases. V dropped 3 bases and J dropped 2; count of bases not matched to a gene: 10. This CDR3 spans 17 amino acids. CDR1 and CDR2 from the germline V gene are SGHNT and YENEEA. The CDR3 bases are TGTGCCAGCAGCTTGTCCGGGGGTCAGGGGGGCAATCAGCCCCAGCATTTT. Translation: CASSLSGGQGGNQPQHF.

This chain links TRBV10-2 with TRBJ1-6, with D tentatively TRBD1 (6 bases). Trimming took off 6 bases at V and 6 bases at J, with 9 bases between the two ends. The CDR3 has 13 amino acids. Germline V gene sequence: CDR1 WSHSY, CDR2 SAAADI. CDR3 protein: CASSADSNSPLHF. CDR3 DNA sequence: TGCGCCAGCAGCGCGGACAGTAATTCACCCCTCCACTTT.

The chain combines TRBV15 with TRBJ2-2; TRBD2 agrees at 14 bases. Germline loops: CDR1 LNHNV, CDR2 YYDKDF (reference sequence). The CDR3 totals 17 residues. The J segment lost 7 bases and the V segment lost 3 bases, leaving 7 bases of the junction unmatched. The CDR3 DNA reads TGTGCCACCAGCAGGGAGACTAGCGGGGGGGAAATCGGGGAGCTGTTTTTT. Translating gives CATSRETSGGEIGELFF. The full variable domain, its missing parts supplied by reference TRBV15 and TRBJ2-2, is DAMVIQNPRYQVTQFGKPVTLSCSQTLNHNVMYWYQQKSSQAPKLLFHYYDKDFNNEADTPDNFQSRRPNTSFCFLDIRSPGLGDTAMYLCATSRETSGGEIGELFFGEGSRLTVL.

This clone has a single count. V is TRBV5-1 and J is TRBJ2-1, with 10 bases aligning to TRBD2. This CDR3 contains 17 residues. The trim removed 0 bases at V and 8 bases at J, leaving 11 bases unmatched. Per germline, CDR1 SGHRS and CDR2 YFSETQ. CDR3 sequence (DNA): TGCGCCAGCAGCTTGGCACTAGCGGGATCAGCGGTCGATGAGCAGTTCTTC. Its translation: CASSLALAGSAVDEQFF.

This chain links TRBV5-1 with TRBJ2-7; the match to TRBD2 covers 9 bases. The trim removed 0 bases at V and 3 bases at J, leaving 4 bases unmatched. The CDR3 is 15 amino acids. Germline CDR1 is SGHRS and CDR2 is YFSETQ. The CDR3, as DNA: TGCGCCAGCAGCTTGGATCTAGCGGGATACTACGAGCAGTACTTC. This encodes CASSLDLAGYYEQYF.

This chain links TRBV29-1 with TRBJ2-3; 9 bases map to TRBD1. From germline, CDR1 is SQVTM and CDR2 ANQGSEA. V shed 0 bases, J shed 4 bases, and the junction held 5 bases outside the gene matches. CDR3 length: 15 residues. The CDR3 region is CSVEDRRTGADTQYF. The CDR3 bases are TGCAGCGTTGAAGATCGACGGACAGGGGCAGATACGCAGTATTTT.

The sample holds a few counts of this clone. This chain connects TRBV10-3 to TRBJ1-3; 7 positions agree with TRBD1. The length of the CDR3 is 16 residues. J lost 0 bases, V lost 2 bases, and 4 bases had no gene match. From germline, CDR1 is ENHRY and CDR2 SYGVKD. CDR3 bases: TGTGCCATCAGTGAGAGGACAGGTCGCTCTGGAAACACCATATATTTT. The encoded protein is CAISERTGRSGNTIYF.

There are a few counts of this clone. This chain uses TRBV14 with TRBJ2-5; 10 bases line up with TRBD2. There are 16 residues in the CDR3. V shed 1 base and J 5 bases; nucleotides not matched to a gene: 7. CDR1 and CDR2 from the germline V gene are SGHDN and FVKESK. For the CDR3, the DNA is TGTGCCAGCAGCCAAGGGAGCGGGAGGGCCATGGAGACCCAGTACTTC. It translates to CASSQGSGRAMETQYF.

By share, this clone counts as medium-sized. The chain joins TRBV11-3 to TRBJ2-7; D unclear. Trimming left V 0 bases short and J 4 bases short, with 16 bases between. The germline CDR1 and CDR2 sequences are SGHNT and YENEEA. The length of the CDR3 is 16 residues. The CDR3 protein is CASSLEASREDYEQYF. CDR3 nucleotide sequence: TGTGCCAGCAGCTTAGAGGCCAGCCGCGAGGATTACGAGCAGTACTTC.

This clone was recorded at least ten times. The gene calls are TRBV9 and TRBJ1-2, with D perhaps matching TRBD1 (5 bases). The CDR3 runs 15 residues. V lost 3 bases and J 6 bases, leaving 18 bases between the germline ends. The germline gives CDR1 SGDLS, CDR2 YYNGEE. The CDR3 region has the DNA TGTGCCAGCAGCGCCCCCCAGGGCAGCCCCCATGGCTACACCTTC. This translates into CASSAPQGSPHGYTF.

This clone has more than one count but fewer than ten. V usage is TRBV10-2 and J usage is TRBJ2-1; 9 positions agree with TRBD1. The CDR3 consists of 15 residues. The germline gives CDR1 WSHSY, CDR2 SAAADI. The V and J ends lost 4 bases and 9 bases, in that order; junction bases with no gene match: 10. CDR3 loop: CASSGTGTGLGEQFF. CDR3 nucleotides: TGCGCCAGCAGTGGCACCGGGACAGGGTTGGGTGAGCAGTTCTTC.

The sample holds a few counts of this clone. The germline gene is not matched at one end of the junction; a read error may be the cause. The gene calls are TRBV6-8 and TRBJ2-6, with a possible D match to TRBD1 (5 bases). From germline, CDR1 is MNHGY and CDR2 SAAAGT. The CDR3 has 17 amino acids. The CDR3 nucleotides are TGTGCCATCAGTGCGGTGACAGTGGGGTCTGGGGCCAACGTCCTGACTTTC. Translated, it gives CAISAVTVGSGANVLTF.

This clone was seen more than once but under ten times. This chain links TRBV15 with TRBJ1-4; 12 bases are a match to TRBD1. This CDR3 region has 19 residues. Per germline, CDR1 LNHNV and CDR2 YYDKDF (reference sequence). The V segment lost 1 base and the J segment 8 bases; nucleotides outside the gene matches: 14. The CDR3 nucleotides read TGTGCCACCAGCAGAGCTCCGGGACAGGGGGCGGAAGGTCGAGAAAAACTGTTTTTT. It encodes CATSRAPGQGAEGREKLFF.

Within the sample, this clone is medium-sized. The chain links TRBV11-3 to TRBJ2-2, with D perhaps matching TRBD1 or TRBD2 (6 bases each). Per germline, CDR1 SGHNT and CDR2 YENEEA. The ends were cut back, 6 bases at V and 4 bases at J, with 15 bases in the middle. The CDR3 is 15 residues long. CDR3 sequence reads: CASSYLGGFTGELFF. The CDR3 DNA sequence: TGTGCCAGCAGTTACCTCGGGGGCTTCACCGGGGAGCTGTTTTTT.

The chain recombines TRBV16 with TRBJ1-1; 9 nucleotides line up with TRBD1. The germline CDR1 and CDR2 sequences are KGHSY and FQNENV. CDR3 length equals 14 residues. The trim removed 2 bases at V and 11 bases at J, leaving 9 bases unmatched. CDR3 bases: TGTGCCAGCAGCCAACCTGAGTGGGACAGGGAGGCTTTCTTT. Residues: CASSQPEWDREAFF.

The CDR3 DNA is TGTGCCAGCAGTTTGGACAAGAGCTCTGGAAACACCATATATTTT. It codes for CASSLDKSSGNTIYF. The chain uses TRBV22-1 and TRBJ1-3; TRBD1 reflects the table's D call only, with no check against the DNA. TRBV22-1 is termed a pseudogene. CDR3 length equals 15 residues.

The genes are TRBV4-1 and TRBJ2-1; 7 bases are a match to TRBD2. Germline V gene sequence: CDR1 MGHRA, CDR2 YSYEKL. The CDR3 contains 14 residues. V gave up 2 bases and J gave up 9 bases; unmatched junction bases: 7. The CDR3 DNA sequence: TGCGCCAGCAGCCAATCCCGGGGGGAAGGTGAGCAGTTCTTC. Translating gives CASSQSRGEGEQFF.

This chain links TRBV5-1 with TRBJ2-1; tentative D call: TRBD1 (5 bases). The CDR3 has 14 residues. Trimming cost V 5 bases and J 4 bases, with 13 bases left between them. CDR1 SGHRS and CDR2 YFSETQ come from the germline V gene. CDR3 amino acids: CASSGAHGYNEQFF. CDR3 DNA sequence: TGCGCCAGCAGTGGGGCACATGGTTACAATGAGCAGTTCTTC.

This clone was observed at least ten times. This chain uses TRBV11-3 with TRBJ2-5, with 10 bases aligning to TRBD1. Germline assignment: CDR1 SGHNT and CDR2 YENEEA. With V trimmed by 5 bases and J by 1 base, 16 bases remained unmatched. The CDR3 spans 19 residues. DNA of the CDR3: TGTGCCAGCAGCCAAGTTGCCGGGACAGGGGCCCCAGGCCAAGAGACCCAGTACTTC. It translates to CASSQVAGTGAPGQETQYF.

This clone qualifies as medium-sized. This rearrangement joins TRBV11-3 to TRBJ2-7; 11 nucleotides line up with TRBD2. J gave up 0 bases and V 5 bases, and 12 bases lay outside the gene matches. The CDR3 has 18 amino acids. The germline gives CDR1 SGHNT, CDR2 YENEEA. Written as DNA, the CDR3 is TGTGCCAGCAGCACTAACCGGGATAGCGGGAGGGTCTCCTACGAGCAGTACTTC. This codes for CASSTNRDSGRVSYEQYF.

This clone was counted a few times. The chain links TRBV5-1 to TRBJ2-3, with D perhaps matching TRBD2 (6 bases). Trimming stripped 1 base from V and 4 bases from J, with 13 bases between. The germline V gene has CDR1 SGHRS and CDR2 YFSETQ. This CDR3 contains 15 residues. DNA for the CDR3: TGCGCCAGCAGCTTGATGGCCGGGAGCTCAGATACGCAGTATTTT. It encodes CASSLMAGSSDTQYF.

The chain is built from TRBV25-1 and TRBJ1-2, with D maybe TRBD1 (6 bases). This CDR3 has 16 amino acids. Trimming cost V 2 bases and J 4 bases, with 17 bases left between them. Per germline, CDR1 MGHDK and CDR2 SYGVNS. The CDR3 DNA follows: TGTGCCAGCAGTGAAAACCGGGCAACGGGGGCCTATGGCTACACCTTC. Protein product: CASSENRATGAYGYTF.